The 22 T cell receptor beta chains reported below all come from one sample, sequenced in a study of blood T cell repertoires in COVID-19. Sequenced by immunoSEQ multiplex PCR; TCRdb stores in-frame clones only, minus some. The data contain approximately 56,000 clones, about 85% of them singletons. The sample consisted of peripheral blood. The receptors derive from a woman aged 80 or over with acute or convalescent COVID-19.

This chain uses TRBV9 with TRBJ1-1; tentatively, D is TRBD1 (6 bases). V was pared by 1 base and J by 3 bases, with 13 bases between. CDR1 and CDR2 from the germline V gene are SGDLS and YYNGEE. The CDR3 is 15 amino acids. The DNA for the CDR3 is TGTGCCAGCAGCGTACAAACAGGGACGTACACTGAAGCTTTCTTT. Encoded protein: CASSVQTGTYTEAFF.

The V gene is TRBV11-3, the J gene TRBJ2-3, with TRBD1 as a possible D gene (6 bases). V was shortened by 5 bases and J by 2 bases, with 11 bases between the two germline ends. Germline V CDR1 and CDR2: SGHNT, YENEEA. The CDR3 sequence is 14 residues long. In DNA, the CDR3 is TGTGCCAGCAGCCCGGACAGTGCCACAGATACGCAGTATTTT. It is translated as CASSPDSATDTQYF.

This clone has only one observation. This CDR3 is CASSDAAGNQETQYF. CDR3 DNA: TGTGCCAGCAGTGATGCGGCAGGGAACCAAGAGACCCAGTACTTC. The chain carries TRBV2 and TRBJ2-5; D may be TRBD1 (5 bases). The CDR3 covers 15 residues. V lost 3 bases to trimming and J lost 0 bases, with 11 bases between them. Germline V gene lookup returns CDR1 SNHLY and CDR2 FYNNEI. The variable domain in full, completed from reference TRBV2 and TRBJ2-5, reads EPEVTQTPSHQVTQMGQEVILRCVPISNHLYFYWYRQILGQKVEFLVSFYNNEISEKSEIFDDQFSVERPDGSNFTLKIRSTKLEDSAMYFCASSDAAGNQETQYFGPGTRLLVL.

The rearrangement links TRBV4-1 to TRBJ1-5, with D unresolved. Germline V gives CDR1 MGHRA, CDR2 YSYEKL. The V end lost 1 base, the J end lost 9 bases, and 16 bases lay between the germline ends. This CDR3 spans 15 amino acids. CDR3 amino acids: CASSQGRAPEGPQHF. The CDR3 bases are TGCGCCAGCAGCCAAGGCCGGGCCCCCGAGGGGCCCCAGCATTTT.

The CDR3 DNA reads TGTGCCAGTAGTATAGATGGGCTAGCGGGGGGGCCCCCTAATAACAATGAGCAGTTCTTC. It is translated as CASSIDGLAGGPPNNNEQFF. The V call is TRBV19, the J call TRBJ2-1; 12 positions agree with TRBD2. Looked up from germline, CDR1 is LNHDA and CDR2 is SQIVND (reference sequence). V was pared by 0 bases and J by 5 bases, with 14 bases of the junction left unmatched. The CDR3 sequence is 20 residues long.

This sequence joins TRBV7-2 and TRBJ2-7, with no clear D. The CDR3 has 14 residues. The ends were cut back, 2 bases at V and 6 bases at J, with 14 bases in the middle. Germline assignment: CDR1 SGHTA and CDR2 FQGNSA. DNA of the CDR3: TGTGCCAGCAGCTTATTACTGGTCGTCTCCGAGCAGTACTTC. Its translation: CASSLLLVVSEQYF.

This clone was seen only once. The chain links TRBV25-1 to TRBJ1-6; D is unclear. Per the germline V gene, CDR1 is MGHDK and CDR2 is SYGVNS. The germline V and J ends were trimmed by 3 bases and 10 bases, with 10 bases remaining between them. This CDR3 region has 13 residues. CDR3 in DNA: TGTGCCAGCAGTGATCTTACGGGGTCACCCCTCCACTTT. It specifies CASSDLTGSPLHF.

This clone appeared once. J is TRBJ1-4 and V is TRBV3-1 (or the pseudogene TRBV3-2), with D possibly matching TRBD1 (6 bases). The V gene's germline CDR1 is LGHDT and CDR2 YNNKEL (reference sequence). This CDR3 has 17 residues. V was clipped by 1 base and J by 0 bases, with 12 bases between them. CDR3 bases: TGTGCCAGCAGCCAAGGTTCAGGGGCACCAACTAATGAAAAACTGTTTTTT. As protein: CASSQGSGAPTNEKLFF.

The chain is built from TRBV11-2 and TRBJ2-6; possible D gene TRBD1, 6 bases. Germline-derived CDR1 and CDR2 are SGHAT and FQNNGV. With 4 bases removed from V and 3 bases from J, the gap between germline ends came to 16 bases. CDR3 size: 17 residues. The CDR3 DNA follows: TGTGCCAGCAGCTACCGCTCAGGGGTGGTTGGGGCCAACGTCCTGACTTTC. It translates to CASSYRSGVVGANVLTF.

The chain employs TRBV5-1 and TRBJ1-1, with 8 bases identical to TRBD1. The germline gives CDR1 SGHRS, CDR2 YFSETQ. The V gene end was trimmed by 4 bases and the J gene end by 4 bases; junction bases not matched to a gene: 3. The length of the CDR3 is 13 residues. CDR3 in amino acids: CASSTDRATEAFF. Here the CDR3 DNA reads TGCGCCAGCAGCACGGACAGGGCCACTGAAGCTTTCTTT.

In nucleotides, the CDR3 is TGTGCCAGCAGCCTCACAGGGGCCAACGTCCTGACTTTC. Translation gives CASSLTGANVLTF. This chain joins TRBV7-3 and TRBJ2-6; no reliable D call. CDR3 length equals 13 residues. Trimming pared 5 bases from V and 4 bases from J, leaving 6 bases between. Germline CDR1 reads SGHTA; CDR2 reads FQGTGA.

The chain has TRBV19 and TRBJ1-6, with a tentative D call TRBD1 (6 bases). The V end lost 3 bases, the J end lost 9 bases, and 9 bases lay between the germline ends. This CDR3 region has 13 residues. Germline V gene lookup returns CDR1 LNHDA and CDR2 SQIVND (reference sequence). CDR3 coding DNA: TGTGCCAGTAGTATCGGGACACCTTCACCCCTCCACTTT. Amino acids: CASSIGTPSPLHF. The full variable domain, its missing parts supplied by reference TRBV19 and TRBJ1-6, is DGGITQSPKYLFRKEGQNVTLSCEQNLNHDAMYWYRQDPGQGLRLIYYSQIVNDFQKGDIAEGYSVSREKKESFPLTVTSAQKNPTAFYLCASSIGTPSPLHFGNGTRLTVT.

This clone was found once. CDR3 residues: CASSPRGTGDTGELFF. DNA for the CDR3: TGTGCCAGCAGCCCGCGGGGGACAGGGGATACCGGGGAGCTGTTTTTT. The chain links TRBV9 to TRBJ2-2; 10 nucleotides line up with TRBD1. The CDR3 length is 16 residues. CDR1 and CDR2 (germline): SGDLS, YYNGEE. V was pared by 4 bases and J by 5 bases, with 8 bases of the junction left unmatched.

This clone has a handful of counts. The V and J genes are TRBV7-9 and TRBJ2-6, with no clear D. Germline lookup yields CDR1 SEHNR and CDR2 FQNEAQ (reference sequence). The germline V and J ends were trimmed by 5 bases and 3 bases, with 11 bases remaining between them. This CDR3 has 15 residues. The CDR3 DNA is TGTGCCAGCAGCAGATCCAGAGGTGGGGCCAACGTCCTGACTTTC. It encodes CASSRSRGGANVLTF.

The rearrangement links TRBV7-2 to TRBJ1-6; 7 bases are shared with TRBD1. CDR1 and CDR2 from the germline V gene are SGHTA and FQGNSA. The CDR3 consists of 17 residues. Germline trimming cut 0 bases from V and 0 bases from J; bases unmatched to any gene: 2. This CDR3 reads CASSLATGTSYNSPLHF. The DNA for the CDR3 is TGTGCCAGCAGCTTAGCGACAGGGACCTCCTATAATTCACCCCTCCACTTT.

The V call is TRBV20-1, the J call TRBJ2-5; D is perhaps TRBD2 (5 bases). The CDR3 totals 12 residues. Germline CDR1 is DFQATT and CDR2 is SNEGSKA (reference sequence). Trimming took 3 bases from V and 2 from J, leaving 7 bases between them. This CDR3 reads CSASRRQETQYF. The CDR3, as DNA: TGCAGTGCTAGTCGGAGGCAAGAGACCCAGTACTTC.

The rearrangement uses TRBV10-3 and TRBJ1-1; no reliable D call. Trimming removed 5 bases from V and 1 base from J, with 8 bases in between. The CDR3 extends over 13 amino acids. Germline-derived CDR1 and CDR2 are ENHRY and SYGVKD. The CDR3 here is CAISPTQNTEAFF. Here the CDR3 DNA reads TGTGCCATCAGTCCGACTCAGAACACTGAAGCTTTCTTT.

The V and J genes are TRBV11-2 and TRBJ2-1, with a possible D match to TRBD1 (5 bases). From germline, CDR1 is SGHAT and CDR2 FQNNGV. V was clipped by 1 base and J by 2 bases, with 15 bases between them. The CDR3 sequence is 17 residues long. CDR3 loop: CASSLGLSQGAYNEQFF. DNA for the CDR3: TGTGCCAGCAGCTTAGGCCTGTCCCAGGGTGCCTACAATGAGCAGTTCTTC.

The chain links TRBV5-6 to TRBJ1-2; 7 bases map to TRBD1. The CDR3 loop spans 14 amino acids. From germline, CDR1 is SGHDT and CDR2 YYEEEE. The ends lost 3 bases at V and 4 bases at J; junction bases unmatched: 6. The CDR3 DNA reads as TGTGCCAGCAGCTCTTTGGGACAGCTCTATGGCTACACCTTC. Translated: CASSSLGQLYGYTF. The whole variable domain, filled in from reference TRBV5-6 and TRBJ1-2, reads DAGVTQSPTHLIKTRGQQVTLRCSPKSGHDTVSWYQQALGQGPQFIFQYYEEEERQRGNFPDRFSGHQFPNYSSELNVNALLLGDSALYLCASSSLGQLYGYTFGSGTRLTVV.

The V gene is TRBV9, the J gene TRBJ2-3; 10 nucleotides align to TRBD2. Germline CDR1 reads SGDLS; CDR2 reads YYNGEE. Trimming removed 3 bases from V and 2 bases from J; junction bases left unmatched: 9. The CDR3 consists of 17 residues. CDR3 in DNA: TGTGCCAGCAGCGACCAATTAGCGGGGGGCATCACAGATACGCAGTATTTT. Translation: CASSDQLAGGITDTQYF.

The chain joins TRBV7-8 to TRBJ1-6; D is unresolved. There are 17 residues in the CDR3. The ends were cut back, 6 bases at V and 1 base at J, with 16 bases in the middle. Germline lookup yields CDR1 SGHVS and CDR2 FQNEAQ. Here the CDR3 DNA reads TGTGCCAGCAGTCCCTCATCGGGGTTGTCCTATAATTCACCCCTCCACTTT. Its translation: CASSPSSGLSYNSPLHF.

CDR3 region: CASSGGLYGYTF. The CDR3 DNA follows: TGTGCCAGCAGCGGGGGCCTCTATGGCTACACCTTC. The chain is built from TRBV5-6 and TRBJ1-2, with D perhaps matching TRBD1 (6 bases). The CDR3 covers 12 residues. The V gene lost 4 bases and the J gene lost 4 bases, with 8 bases spanning the gap. Germline CDR1 and CDR2: SGHDT and YYEEEE. Full variable domain (missing parts from reference TRBV5-6 and TRBJ1-2): DAGVTQSPTHLIKTRGQQVTLRCSPKSGHDTVSWYQQALGQGPQFIFQYYEEEERQRGNFPDRFSGHQFPNYSSELNVNALLLGDSALYLCASSGGLYGYTFGSGTRLTVV.